This TCR beta chain was retrieved from a study of early T cells in non-severe SARS-CoV-2 infection. Across the whole study: RNA in bulk from unsorted whole blood was sequenced, and chains were unpaired.

General study points: VDJdb matching favored anti-spike CD8 responses, missing private and CD4 specificities.

TCRdb reprocessed the 5' RACE reads with MiXCR, giving one entry per CDR3 protein. The repertoire holds tens of thousands of distinct CDR3 sequences, with around an eighth as singletons. To note about this clonotype: Antigen: not known.

Germline CDR1 reads DFQATT; CDR2 reads SNEGSKA (reference sequence). CDR3 length equals 14 residues. The J segment lost 2 bases and the V segment lost 6 bases, leaving 6 bases of the junction unmatched. The sample comprised whole blood. The origin of this receptor is an adult who was a healthcare worker with PCR-confirmed SARS-CoV-2 infection or an uninfected control (not recorded which). The chain has TRBV20-1 and TRBJ2-5; 10 nucleotides match TRBD2. The CDR3 protein is CSARRTSGQETQYF. The CDR3 DNA sequence: TGCAGTGCCAGGCGGACTAGCGGACAAGAGACCCAGTACTTC.